The next 23 T cell receptor beta chains were all read from a single sample in a study of blood T cell repertoires in COVID-19 (dated by TCRdb to the early 2020s). The library came from the immunoSEQ multiplex PCR assay. The clones in this table, taken by TCRdb from immuneACCESS, are in-frame only. Not every clone is retained; where verified, under half of the shortfall comes from an unresolved V gene, and the cause of the rest is unknown. The sample contains roughly 32,000 clones, around 91% of them found a single time. Roughly 1% of the sample is taken by the ten largest. Sequenced material: peripheral blood. These receptors came from a man aged 65-85 years with active or convalescent COVID-19.

CDR3: CASSEVQGGYGYTF. As DNA, the CDR3 is TGTGCCAGCAGTGAAGTCCAGGGAGGCTATGGCTACACCTTC. The chain is built from TRBV2 and TRBJ1-2, with D perhaps matching TRBD1 (5 bases). Between the trimmed V and J ends, which lost 1 base and 4 bases, there was a span of 10 bases. Germline V gives CDR1 SNHLY, CDR2 FYNNEI. The length of the CDR3 is 14 residues.

In this sample, this clone turned up once. This chain links TRBV5-6 with TRBJ2-1; the match to TRBD1 covers 7 bases. Trimming took 1 base from V and 3 from J; bases not matched to a gene: 10. Germline-derived CDR1 and CDR2 are SGHDT and YYEEEE. CDR3 length: 17 residues. CDR3 nucleotides: TGTGCCAGCAGCTTGACAGGGGCTCGAAAAGGCTACAATGAGCAGTTCTTC. It yields the protein CASSLTGARKGYNEQFF.

In DNA, the CDR3 is TGTGCCAGCAGTTCGGGGTCACTAGGCTACACCTTC. Residues: CASSSGSLGYTF. This chain links TRBV28 with TRBJ1-2; D is uncertain. In germline, CDR1 is MDHEN, CDR2 SYDVKM. The ends were cut back, 4 bases at V and 8 bases at J, with 11 bases in the middle. The CDR3 consists of 12 residues.

The gene calls are TRBV24-1 and TRBJ1-2, with a possible D match to TRBD1 (6 bases). This CDR3 has 12 amino acids. Germline-derived CDR1 and CDR2 are KGHDR and SFDVKD. The V end lost 5 bases, the J end lost 8 bases, and 11 bases lay between the germline ends. CDR3 residues: CATSGPGEGYTF. Written as DNA, the CDR3 is TGTGCCACCAGTGGTCCAGGGGAAGGCTACACCTTC.

The chain couples TRBV6-1 to TRBJ1-2; a possible D gene is TRBD1 (5 bases). Deletions cut 0 bases from V and 7 bases from J, with 21 bases between. Germline values: CDR1 MNHNS, CDR2 SASEGT. The CDR3 runs 17 residues. The CDR3 DNA follows: TGTGCCAGCAGTGAAGCATGGTTGGGTAGGGGTAGTGGTGGCTACACCTTC. This translates into CASSEAWLGRGSGGYTF.

This rearrangement joins TRBV6-5 to TRBJ1-2; 9 bases fit TRBD1. The CDR3 covers 14 residues. Germline values: CDR1 MNHEY, CDR2 SVGAGI. V trimming: 4 bases; J trimming: 13 bases; junction bases outside the gene matches: 13. The CDR3 DNA follows: TGTGCCAGCAGTTCCCGGGACAGGGCGTTTTCGTGCACCTTC. Translated, it gives CASSSRDRAFSCTF.

The CDR3 DNA reads TGTGCCAGCAGTGATAATCAGGGGTTAACAGATACGCAGTATTTT. This translates into CASSDNQGLTDTQYF. The rearrangement uses TRBV6-1 and TRBJ2-3; a weak D match, TRBD1 (6 bases). Per the germline V gene, CDR1 is MNHNS and CDR2 is SASEGT. The CDR3 covers 15 residues. Trimming left V 3 bases short and J 3 bases short, with 13 bases between.

This sequence joins TRBV5-1 and TRBJ2-5, with TRBD1 matching over 9 bases. The junction had 10 bases not matched to a gene; V was cut back by 0 bases and J by 4 bases. There are 17 residues in the CDR3. Germline V gives CDR1 SGHRS, CDR2 YFSETQ. The CDR3 loop reads CASSLGPQGAMGETQYF. CDR3 DNA sequence: TGCGCCAGCAGCTTGGGACCACAGGGGGCGATGGGAGAGACCCAGTACTTC.

The chain carries TRBV6-6 and TRBJ1-1; D gene unclear. Between the trimmed V and J ends, which lost 4 bases and 4 bases, there was a span of 7 bases. Germline V gene sequence: CDR1 MNHNY, CDR2 SVGAGI (reference sequence). The CDR3 contains 12 residues. CDR3 DNA: TGTGCCAGCAGTTTCCTATTCACTGAAGCTTTCTTT. Encoded protein: CASSFLFTEAFF.

The chain combines TRBV7-2 with TRBJ1-1; TRBD1 matches 10 bases. The CDR3 extends over 16 amino acids. Germline CDR1 and CDR2: SGHTA and FQGNSA. Trimming took 6 bases from V and 11 from J; bases not matched to a gene: 18. The chain's CDR3 is CASSFRQGATSGGAFF. The CDR3 DNA is TGTGCCAGCAGTTTCCGACAGGGGGCTACTTCCGGAGGGGCTTTCTTT.

The chain couples TRBV28 to TRBJ1-2; tentatively, D is TRBD1 (6 bases). The CDR3 is 14 amino acids. Trimming shortened V by 2 bases and J by 5 bases, and 12 bases separated the two germline ends. Germline CDR1 reads MDHEN; CDR2 reads SYDVKM. The CDR3 protein is CASSLPRTAYGYTF. Written as DNA, the CDR3 is TGTGCCAGCAGTTTACCTAGGACAGCTTATGGCTACACCTTC.

The genes are TRBV5-1 and TRBJ1-4; 11 nucleotides agree with TRBD1. The CDR3 contains 15 residues. With 0 bases clipped from V and 8 bases from J, the junction kept 3 bases outside the gene matches. Germline V gives CDR1 SGHRS, CDR2 YFSETQ. The CDR3 bases are TGCGCCAGCAGCTTGGCCGGGACAGGGGGAGAAAAACTGTTTTTT. This sequence encodes CASSLAGTGGEKLFF.

In DNA, the CDR3 is TGTGCCAGCAGACTTAGGGGGATGAACACTGAAGCTTTCTTT. As protein: CASRLRGMNTEAFF. This chain joins TRBV28 and TRBJ1-1; tentatively, D is TRBD1 (6 bases). The CDR3 runs to 14 residues. Germline V gene sequence: CDR1 MDHEN, CDR2 SYDVKM. V lost 6 bases, J lost 0 bases, and 11 bases lay in between.

The chain joins TRBV18 to TRBJ1-5, with 11 nucleotides matching TRBD1. The germline CDR1 and CDR2 sequences are KGHSH and LQKENI. The CDR3 has 16 residues. With 4 bases clipped from V and 9 bases from J, the junction kept 11 bases outside the gene matches. CDR3 coding DNA: TGTGCCAGCTCACTAGGACAGGGGGCGGGGGAATGGCCCCAGCATTTT. This encodes CASSLGQGAGEWPQHF.

The rearrangement joins TRBV9 to TRBJ1-3; D gene uncertain. The length of the CDR3 is 17 residues. Germline values: CDR1 SGDLS, CDR2 YYNGEE. V dropped 0 bases and J dropped 0 bases, with 13 bases sitting between them. The CDR3 region is CASSVDPGASSGNTIYF. Written as DNA, the CDR3 is TGTGCCAGCAGCGTAGACCCCGGAGCCAGCTCTGGAAACACCATATATTTT.

This chain links TRBV9 with TRBJ2-2; D may be TRBD1 (5 bases). The CDR3 contains 17 residues. Trimming removed 4 bases from V and 3 bases from J, with 19 bases in between. CDR1 SGDLS and CDR2 YYNGEE come from the germline V gene. In DNA form, the CDR3 reads TGTGCCAGCAGCCCAAATCTGGCAGGGCGCTACACCGGGGAGCTGTTTTTT. Amino acids: CASSPNLAGRYTGELFF.

There are a few counts of this clone. The rearrangement links TRBV7-3 to TRBJ1-4; TRBD1 matches 7 bases. This CDR3 contains 15 residues. Germline V gives CDR1 SGHTA, CDR2 FQGTGA. V gave up 5 bases and J gave up 5 bases; unmatched junction bases: 8. Here the CDR3 DNA reads TGTGCCAGCAGCCCAGGAGGGACAGAAAATGAAAAACTGTTTTTT. This sequence encodes CASSPGGTENEKLFF.

The chain uses TRBV7-2 and TRBJ1-2; 8 nucleotides line up with TRBD1. The length of the CDR3 is 13 residues. Losses at the gene ends were 4 bases for V and 8 bases for J; bases not matched to a gene: 6. Per the germline V gene, CDR1 is SGHTA and CDR2 is FQGNSA. CDR3 sequence reads: CASSYGQGYGYTF. The DNA of the CDR3 is TGTGCCAGCAGCTACGGACAGGGATACGGCTACACCTTC.

The chain recombines TRBV10-1 with TRBJ2-2; a weak D match, TRBD1 (5 bases). CDR1 is WNHNN and CDR2 is SYGVQD in the germline V gene (reference sequence). V was trimmed by 6 bases and J by 3 bases, leaving 8 bases between them. The CDR3 has 13 amino acids. The CDR3 sequence: CASSPGYTGELFF. In DNA form, the CDR3 reads TGCGCCAGCAGCCCAGGGTACACCGGGGAGCTGTTTTTT.

This chain links TRBV7-8 with TRBJ2-2; a weak D match, TRBD2 (5 bases). The CDR3 extends over 17 amino acids. Germline V lookup: CDR1 SGHVS, CDR2 FQNEAQ. The V gene lost 3 bases and the J gene lost 4 bases, with 18 bases spanning the gap. In nucleotides, the CDR3 is TGTGCCAGCAGCTTGGGAGACCCTGTCCGCCTCACCGGGGAGCTGTTTTTT. Protein product: CASSLGDPVRLTGELFF. Variable domain in full (rest from reference TRBV7-8 and TRBJ2-2): GAGVSQSPRYKVAKRGQDVALRCDPISGHVSLFWYQQALGQGPEFLTYFQNEAQLDKSGLPSDRFFAERPEGSVSTLKIQRTQQEDSAVYLCASSLGDPVRLTGELFFGEGSRLTVL.

This chain uses TRBV9 with TRBJ1-2; a possible D gene is TRBD1 (6 bases). The V and J ends lost 4 bases and 6 bases respectively, with 16 bases between them. CDR1 is SGDLS and CDR2 is YYNGEE in the germline V gene. This CDR3 spans 14 amino acids. The CDR3, as DNA: TGTGCCAGCAGCCCCTCGGGACACTCAGATGGCTACACCTTC. Its translation: CASSPSGHSDGYTF.

The chain carries TRBV6-5 and TRBJ1-3; 7 bases map to TRBD1. This CDR3 has 13 amino acids. CDR1 is MNHEY and CDR2 is SVGAGI in the germline V gene. CDR3 sequence reads: CASTGSVGNTIYF. In DNA, the CDR3 is TGTGCTTCGACAGGGTCGGTTGGAAACACCATATATTTT.

V gene TRBV9 combines with J gene TRBJ2-5, with 16 bases identical to TRBD2. The CDR3 contains 18 residues. Unmatched junction bases numbered 11, after V lost 4 bases and J lost 5 bases. Germline V lookup: CDR1 SGDLS, CDR2 YYNGEE. CDR3 protein: CASSSPGTSGGAGETQYF. CDR3 bases: TGTGCCAGCAGCTCTCCCGGGACTAGCGGGGGGGCGGGCGAGACCCAGTACTTC.